This T cell receptor (beta chain) stems from a study of blood T cell repertoires in COVID-19. Study in general: Donors in the United States, Italy and Spain gave samples during acute or convalescent COVID-19. PBMCs, B-cell-depleted T cells, or T cells were the source of the cDNA or gDNA that made up the material.

Original data processing: Reference gene primers were amplified, and this amplification served to estimate nucleated cell counts. TCRdb's copy holds only in-frame clones and misses some; the assay was immunoSEQ multiplex PCR. That table supplies the V and J calls and clone size; D and trimming were determined from the DNA. Among about 190,000 clones, around 86% were seen once, and the ten largest hold about 6.7%. The TCR was taken from a man aged 40-49 years with acute or convalescent COVID-19. Sequenced material: peripheral blood.

The CDR3 DNA reads TGTGCCAGCAGCCCCGACAGAAAAGCTTTCTTT. Protein: CASSPDRKAFF. V and J are TRBV7-8 and TRBJ1-1; perhaps TRBD1 as D (5 bases). Germline lookup yields CDR1 SGHVS and CDR2 FQNEAQ. CDR3 length: 11 residues. The germline V and J ends were trimmed by 5 bases and 9 bases, with 10 bases remaining between them.